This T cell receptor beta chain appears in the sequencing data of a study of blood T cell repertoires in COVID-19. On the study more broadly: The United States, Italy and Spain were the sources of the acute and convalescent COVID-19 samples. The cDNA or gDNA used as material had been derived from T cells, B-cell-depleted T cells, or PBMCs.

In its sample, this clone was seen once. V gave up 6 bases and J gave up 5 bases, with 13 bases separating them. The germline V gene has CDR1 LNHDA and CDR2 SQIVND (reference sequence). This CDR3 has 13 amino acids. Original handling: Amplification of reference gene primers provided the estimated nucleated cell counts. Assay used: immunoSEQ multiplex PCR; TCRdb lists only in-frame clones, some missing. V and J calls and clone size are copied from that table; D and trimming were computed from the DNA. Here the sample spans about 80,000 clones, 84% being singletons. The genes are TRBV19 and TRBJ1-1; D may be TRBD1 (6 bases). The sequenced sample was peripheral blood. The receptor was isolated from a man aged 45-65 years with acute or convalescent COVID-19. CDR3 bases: TGTGCCAGTAGATCTAAGGGGGAAACTGAAGCTTTCTTT. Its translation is CASRSKGETEAFF.